This record concerns one T cell receptor (beta chain) sequence. Its antigen is not known. The V gene's germline CDR1 is SGHVS and CDR2 FNYEAQ. CDR3 length: 14 amino acids. The PCR made use of 60 Vbeta and 13 Jbeta primers. Libraries were prepared by immunoSEQ multiplex PCR; TCRdb keeps only in-frame clonotypes and omits some of them. Of around 170,000 clones in the sample, more than 65% were seen once. This sample was included in a study of cytomegalovirus exposure and HLA in healthy donors. Study information: Findings of an earlier analysis included around 120 million unique TCR beta sequences from roughly 200 million T cells.

Study conclusions and caveats: Later analysis identified a missense DCLRE1C variant that was linked to TCR beta V- and J-gene trimming. Association of under 20,000 TCR beta sequences with HLA alleles was found at 0.05 false discovery rate in a later analysis. The investigators catalogued 150 to 200 TCR beta chains as cytomegalovirus-associated.

The chain is built from TRBV7-6 and TRBJ2-5; D unresolved. Matching the DNA end better, TRBJ2-7 makes the J call doubtful. The TCR comes from a woman aged 30 to 39 in good health and CMV-seropositive. Material: PBMCs. The CDR3 loop reads CASSLSASSYEQYF. As DNA, the CDR3 is TGTGCCAGCAGCTTATCGGCTAGCTCCTACGAGCAGTACTTC.